This T cell receptor beta chain was obtained from a study of T cells in Graves' hyperthyroidism and ophthalmopathy. A lack of ophthalmopathy progression within 18 months defined stable Graves' hyperthyroidism. With V trimmed by 6 bases and J by 7 bases, 8 bases remained unmatched. Looked up from germline, CDR1 is LGHDT and CDR2 is YNNKEL (reference sequence). This CDR3 has 13 residues. Study outcomes and limitations: Most expanded thyroid clonotypes above 0.001 recurred in blood.

The TCR beta CDR3 regions underwent amplification using RNA transcripts as the source. The TCR CDR3 first-round RT-PCR relied on the HTBI primer set. Via MiXCR, TCRdb re-called the multiplex PCR reads, giving one row per CDR3 protein. The table lists about 350,000 distinct CDR3 sequences, roughly 19% of them singletons. This clonotype has more than one count but fewer than ten. As yet, its antigen is unknown. The gene calls are TRBV3-1 and TRBJ1-1, with 7 bases that match TRBD1. Source material: blood. This clonotype was obtained from a young woman with Graves' hyperthyroidism. CDR3 sequence reads: CASRHQGGDEAFF. The CDR3 nucleotides are TGTGCCAGCAGGCATCAGGGGGGAGATGAAGCTTTCTTT.